This T cell receptor beta chain was recorded in a study of beta chain features in type 1 diabetes. Study-level findings and limits: Researchers caution that PCR might favor shorter templates, equally among patients and controls. Naive, central memory and Treg TCRB repertoires appeared more alike in patients than in healthy donors.

The entirety of the isolated RNA underwent reverse transcription, so expressed TCRB transcripts were sequenced. Clones were sequenced by immunoSEQ multiplex PCR, and TCRdb holds only the in-frame ones, with some missing. The sample contains about 260,000 clones, approximately 70% of which appear only once. For this clone: What it binds is not known.

CDR1 and CDR2 (germline): SGHRS, YFSETQ. V lost 0 bases to trimming and J lost 0 bases, with 7 bases between them. The CDR3 covers 15 residues. Material for sequencing was naive CD4+ T cells from blood. The chain combines TRBV5-1 with TRBJ1-5; unclear D gene. The TCR originated in a man under 40 in good health. This CDR3 reads CASSLEGGSNQPQHF. CDR3 nucleotide sequence: TGCGCCAGCAGCTTGGAAGGAGGTAGCAATCAGCCCCAGCATTTT.